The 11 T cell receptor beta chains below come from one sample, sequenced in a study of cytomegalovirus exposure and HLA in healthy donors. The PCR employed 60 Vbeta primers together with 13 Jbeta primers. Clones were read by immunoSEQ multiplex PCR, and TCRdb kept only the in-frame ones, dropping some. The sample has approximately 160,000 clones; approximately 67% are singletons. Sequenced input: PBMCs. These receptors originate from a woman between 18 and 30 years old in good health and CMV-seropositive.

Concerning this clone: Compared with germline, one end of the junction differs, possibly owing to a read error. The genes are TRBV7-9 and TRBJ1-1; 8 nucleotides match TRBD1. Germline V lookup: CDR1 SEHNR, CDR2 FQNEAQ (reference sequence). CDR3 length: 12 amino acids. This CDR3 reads CSSSPGGFGTFF. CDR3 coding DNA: TGTTCCAGCAGTCCAGGGGGCTTTGGAACTTTCTTT.

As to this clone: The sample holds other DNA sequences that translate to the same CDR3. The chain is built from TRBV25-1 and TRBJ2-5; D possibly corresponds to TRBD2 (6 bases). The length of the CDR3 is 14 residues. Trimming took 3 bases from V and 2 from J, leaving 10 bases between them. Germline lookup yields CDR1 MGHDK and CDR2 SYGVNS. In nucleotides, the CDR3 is TGTGCCAGCAGTGACCGACTAGGTCAAGAGACCCAGTACTTC. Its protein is CASSDRLGQETQYF.

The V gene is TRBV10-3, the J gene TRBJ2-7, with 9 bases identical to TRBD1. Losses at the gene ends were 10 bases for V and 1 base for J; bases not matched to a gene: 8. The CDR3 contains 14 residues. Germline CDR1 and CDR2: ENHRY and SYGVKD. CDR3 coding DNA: TGTGCCACCCGGGACAGGGTTATTTCCTACGAGCAGTACTTC. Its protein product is CATRDRVISYEQYF.

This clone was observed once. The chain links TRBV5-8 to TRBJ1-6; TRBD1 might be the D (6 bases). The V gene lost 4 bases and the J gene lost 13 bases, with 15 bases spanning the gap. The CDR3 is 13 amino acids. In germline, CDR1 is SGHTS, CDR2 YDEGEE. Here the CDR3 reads CASSPAFDRPLHF. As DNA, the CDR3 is TGTGCCAGCAGCCCCGCCTTCGACAGGCCCCTCCACTTT. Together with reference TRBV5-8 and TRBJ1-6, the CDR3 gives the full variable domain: EAGVTQSPTHLIKTRGQQATLRCSPISGHTSVYWYQQALGLGLQFLLWYDEGEERNRGNFPPRFSGRQFPNYSSELNVNALELEDSALYLCASSPAFDRPLHFGNGTRLTVT.

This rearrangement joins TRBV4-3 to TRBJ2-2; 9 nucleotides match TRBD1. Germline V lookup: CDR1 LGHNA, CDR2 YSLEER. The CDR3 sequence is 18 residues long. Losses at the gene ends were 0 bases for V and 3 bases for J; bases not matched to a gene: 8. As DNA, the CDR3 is TGCGCCAGCAGCCAAGATCTATTTTGGACAGGGGACACCGGGGAGCTGTTTTTT. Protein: CASSQDLFWTGDTGELFF.

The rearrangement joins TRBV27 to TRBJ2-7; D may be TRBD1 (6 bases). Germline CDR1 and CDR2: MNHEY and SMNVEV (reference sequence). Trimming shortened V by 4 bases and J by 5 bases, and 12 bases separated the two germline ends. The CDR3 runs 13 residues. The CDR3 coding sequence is TGTGCCAGCAGTTCCGGTCAGGGGAACGAGCAGTACTTC. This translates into CASSSGQGNEQYF.

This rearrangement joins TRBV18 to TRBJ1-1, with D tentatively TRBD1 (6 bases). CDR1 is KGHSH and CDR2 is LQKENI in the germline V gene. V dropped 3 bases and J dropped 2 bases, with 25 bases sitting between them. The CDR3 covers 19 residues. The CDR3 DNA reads TGTGCCAGCTCACCCCCCTGGGGCGAGGGGGATAAAGACAACACTGAAGCTTTCTTT. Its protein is CASSPPWGEGDKDNTEAFF.

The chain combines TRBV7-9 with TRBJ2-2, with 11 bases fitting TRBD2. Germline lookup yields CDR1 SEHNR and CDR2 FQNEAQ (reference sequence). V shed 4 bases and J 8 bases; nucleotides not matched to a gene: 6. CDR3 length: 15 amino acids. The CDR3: CASSSWTSGPGELFF. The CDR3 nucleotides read TGTGCCAGCAGCTCATGGACTAGCGGGCCGGGGGAGCTGTTTTTT.

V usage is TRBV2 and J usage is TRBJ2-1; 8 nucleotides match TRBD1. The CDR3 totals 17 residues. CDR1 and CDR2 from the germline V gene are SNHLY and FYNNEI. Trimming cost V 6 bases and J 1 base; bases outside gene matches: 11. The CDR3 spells CASSAILTGVSYNEQFF. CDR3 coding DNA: TGTGCCAGCAGCGCCATCCTGACAGGGGTATCCTACAATGAGCAGTTCTTC.

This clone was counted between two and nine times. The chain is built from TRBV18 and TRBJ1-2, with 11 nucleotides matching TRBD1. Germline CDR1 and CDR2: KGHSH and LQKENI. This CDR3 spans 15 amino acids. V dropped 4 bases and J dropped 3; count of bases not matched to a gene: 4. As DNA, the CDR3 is TGTGCCAGCTCACGGGGACAGGGGGTCTACTATGGCTACACCTTC. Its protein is CASSRGQGVYYGYTF.

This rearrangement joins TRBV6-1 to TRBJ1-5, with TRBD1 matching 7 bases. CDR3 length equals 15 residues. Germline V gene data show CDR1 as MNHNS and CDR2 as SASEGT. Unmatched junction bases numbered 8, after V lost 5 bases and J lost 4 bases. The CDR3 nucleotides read TGTGCCAGCAGTAAGACCGGACAGGTTAATCAGCCCCAGCATTTT. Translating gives CASSKTGQVNQPQHF.